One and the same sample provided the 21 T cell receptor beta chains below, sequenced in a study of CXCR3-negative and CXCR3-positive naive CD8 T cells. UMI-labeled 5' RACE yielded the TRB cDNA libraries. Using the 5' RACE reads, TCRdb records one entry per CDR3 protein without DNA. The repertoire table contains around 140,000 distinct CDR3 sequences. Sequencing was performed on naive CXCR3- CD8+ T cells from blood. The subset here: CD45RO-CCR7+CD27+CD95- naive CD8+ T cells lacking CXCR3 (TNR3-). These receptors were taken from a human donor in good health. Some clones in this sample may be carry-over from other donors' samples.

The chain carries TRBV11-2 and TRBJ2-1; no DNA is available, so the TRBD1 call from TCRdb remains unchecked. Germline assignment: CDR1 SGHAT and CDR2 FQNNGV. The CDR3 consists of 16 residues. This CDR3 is CASSYAGGGLYNEQFF.

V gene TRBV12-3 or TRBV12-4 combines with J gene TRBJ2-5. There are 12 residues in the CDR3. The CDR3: CASGVGQETQYF.

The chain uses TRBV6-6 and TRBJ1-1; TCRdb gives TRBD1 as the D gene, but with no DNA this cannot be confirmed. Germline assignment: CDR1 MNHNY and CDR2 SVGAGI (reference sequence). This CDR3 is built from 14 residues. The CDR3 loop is CASSYSGANAEAFF.

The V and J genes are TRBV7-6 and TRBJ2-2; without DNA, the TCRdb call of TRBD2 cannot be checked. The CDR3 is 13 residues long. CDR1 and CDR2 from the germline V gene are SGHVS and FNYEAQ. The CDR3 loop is CASSVTSPGELFF.

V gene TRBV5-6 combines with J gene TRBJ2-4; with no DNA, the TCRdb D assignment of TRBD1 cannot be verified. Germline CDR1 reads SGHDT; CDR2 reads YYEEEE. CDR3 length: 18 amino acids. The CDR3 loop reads CASSLFSDRALAKNIQYF.

This CDR3 is CASSSTGGITEAFF. The chain combines TRBV7-3 with TRBJ1-1; TCRdb proposes TRBD1, but this gene call is untestable without DNA. CDR3 length equals 14 residues. Germline assignment: CDR1 SGHTA and CDR2 FQGTGA. The whole variable domain, filled in from reference TRBV7-3 and TRBJ1-1, reads GAGVSQTPSNKVTEKGKYVELRCDPISGHTALYWYRQSLGQGPEFLIYFQGTGAADDSGLPNDRFFAVRPEGSVSTLKIQRTERGDSAVYLCASSSTGGITEAFFGQGTRLTVV.

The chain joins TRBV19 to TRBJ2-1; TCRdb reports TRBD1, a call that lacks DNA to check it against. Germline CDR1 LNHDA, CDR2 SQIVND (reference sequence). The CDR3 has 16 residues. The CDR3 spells CASNPGQGGVGNEQFF.

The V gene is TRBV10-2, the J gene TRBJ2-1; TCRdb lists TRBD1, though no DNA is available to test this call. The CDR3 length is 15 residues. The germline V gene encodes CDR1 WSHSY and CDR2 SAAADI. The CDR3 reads CASTMGQSSYNEQFF.

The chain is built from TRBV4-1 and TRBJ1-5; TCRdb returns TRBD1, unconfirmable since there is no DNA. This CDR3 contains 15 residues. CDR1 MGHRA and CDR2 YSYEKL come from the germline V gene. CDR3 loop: CASSPGQGSNQPQHF.

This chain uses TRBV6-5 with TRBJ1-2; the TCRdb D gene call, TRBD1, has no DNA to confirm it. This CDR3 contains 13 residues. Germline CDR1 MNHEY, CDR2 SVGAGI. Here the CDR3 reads CASSYPGALGYTF.

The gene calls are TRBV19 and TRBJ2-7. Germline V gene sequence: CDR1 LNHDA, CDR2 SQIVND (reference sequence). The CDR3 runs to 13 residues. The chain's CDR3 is CASSVADSYEQYF. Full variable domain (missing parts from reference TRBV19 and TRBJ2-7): DGGITQSPKYLFRKEGQNVTLSCEQNLNHDAMYWYRQDPGQGLRLIYYSQIVNDFQKGDIAEGYSVSREKKESFPLTVTSAQKNPTAFYLCASSVADSYEQYFGPGTRLTVT.

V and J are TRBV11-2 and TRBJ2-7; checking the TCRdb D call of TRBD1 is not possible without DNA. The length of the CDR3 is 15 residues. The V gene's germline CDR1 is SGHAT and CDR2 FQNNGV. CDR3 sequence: CASTYGTGQLYEQYF.

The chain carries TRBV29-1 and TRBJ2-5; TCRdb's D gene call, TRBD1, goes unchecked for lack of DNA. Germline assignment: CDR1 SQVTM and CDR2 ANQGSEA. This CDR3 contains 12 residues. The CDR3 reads CSFSRGLETQYF.

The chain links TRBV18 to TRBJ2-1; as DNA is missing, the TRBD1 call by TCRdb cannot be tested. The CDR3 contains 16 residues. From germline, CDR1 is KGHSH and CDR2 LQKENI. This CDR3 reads CASSPLDRGTWNEQFF.

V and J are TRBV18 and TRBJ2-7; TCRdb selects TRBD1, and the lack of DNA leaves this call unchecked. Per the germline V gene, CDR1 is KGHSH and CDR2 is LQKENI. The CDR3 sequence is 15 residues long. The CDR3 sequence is CASSIRDSSSYEQYF.

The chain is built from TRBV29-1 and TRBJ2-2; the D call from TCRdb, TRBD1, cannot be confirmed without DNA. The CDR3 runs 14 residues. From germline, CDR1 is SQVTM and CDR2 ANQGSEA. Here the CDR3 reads CSVFRGPIPGELFF.

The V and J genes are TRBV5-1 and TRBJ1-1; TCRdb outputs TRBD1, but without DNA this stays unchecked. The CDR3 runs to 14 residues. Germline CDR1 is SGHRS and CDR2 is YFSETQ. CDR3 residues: CASSLAGGGSEAFF.

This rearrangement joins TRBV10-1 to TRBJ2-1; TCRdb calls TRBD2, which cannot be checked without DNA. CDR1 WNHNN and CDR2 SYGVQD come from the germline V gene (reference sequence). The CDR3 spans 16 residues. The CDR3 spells CASSELTSGPYNEQFF.

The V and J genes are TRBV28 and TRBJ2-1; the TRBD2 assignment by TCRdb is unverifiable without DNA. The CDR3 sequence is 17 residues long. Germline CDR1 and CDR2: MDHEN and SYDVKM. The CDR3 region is CASSLGLTSGEYNEQFF.

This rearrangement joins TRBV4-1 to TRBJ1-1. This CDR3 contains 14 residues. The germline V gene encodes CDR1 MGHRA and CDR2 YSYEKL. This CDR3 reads CASSHQSRGTEAFF.

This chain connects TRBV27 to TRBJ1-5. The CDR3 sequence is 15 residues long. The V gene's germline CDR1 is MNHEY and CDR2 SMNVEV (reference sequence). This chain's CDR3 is CASSLTGIGNQPQHF.